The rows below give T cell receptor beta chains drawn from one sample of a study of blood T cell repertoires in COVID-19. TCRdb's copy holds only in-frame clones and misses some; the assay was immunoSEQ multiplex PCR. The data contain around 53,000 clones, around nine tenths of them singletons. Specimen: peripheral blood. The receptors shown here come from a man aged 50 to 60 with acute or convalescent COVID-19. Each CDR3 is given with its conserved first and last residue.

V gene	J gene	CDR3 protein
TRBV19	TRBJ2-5	CASSTGLAGGPMRQETQYF
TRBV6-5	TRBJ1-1	CASSVRDRGVEAFF
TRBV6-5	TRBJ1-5	CASSYSIPGPNQPQHF
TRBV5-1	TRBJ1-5	CASSPDGTFNNQPQHF
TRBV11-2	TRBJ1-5	CASSLDPGGQPQHF
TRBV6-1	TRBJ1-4	CASSEAGSGQRKLFF
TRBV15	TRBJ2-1	CATRTKGTGSHNEQFF
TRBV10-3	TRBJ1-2	CAISIRALNRFLITDGNYGYTF
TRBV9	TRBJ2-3	CASSRSGGWRQSSTDTQYF
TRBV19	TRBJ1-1	CASKEPTGYMYTEAFF
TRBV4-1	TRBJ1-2	CASSLGTDGYGYTF
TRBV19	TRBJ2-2	CASGNRVRTANTGELFF
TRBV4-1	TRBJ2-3	CASSQEWGLGIGRTDTQYF
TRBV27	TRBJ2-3	CASTSTDTQYF
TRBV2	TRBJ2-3	CACLIRGGTDTQYF
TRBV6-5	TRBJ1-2	CAVLEEDSNYGYTF
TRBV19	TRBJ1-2	CASSADRGGYGYTF
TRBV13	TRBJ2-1	CASSFSGEESEQFF
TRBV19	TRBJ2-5	CASTSGQGYGETQYF
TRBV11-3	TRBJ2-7	CASSLNTGGPSIVF
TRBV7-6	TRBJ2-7	CASSLAGTGFDYEQYF
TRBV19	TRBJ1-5	CASSIRSYRGGQPQHF